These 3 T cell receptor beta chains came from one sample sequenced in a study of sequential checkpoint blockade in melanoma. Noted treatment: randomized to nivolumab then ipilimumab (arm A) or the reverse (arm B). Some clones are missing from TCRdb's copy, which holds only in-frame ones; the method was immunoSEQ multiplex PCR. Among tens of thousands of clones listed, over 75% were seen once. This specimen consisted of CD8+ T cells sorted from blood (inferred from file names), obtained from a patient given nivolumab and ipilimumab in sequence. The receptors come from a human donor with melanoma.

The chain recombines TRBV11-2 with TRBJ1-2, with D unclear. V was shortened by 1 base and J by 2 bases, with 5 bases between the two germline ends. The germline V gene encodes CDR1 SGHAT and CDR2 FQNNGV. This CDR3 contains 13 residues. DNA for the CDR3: TGTGCCAGCAGCTTAGGCAGGAACTATGGCTACACCTTC. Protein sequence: CASSLGRNYGYTF.

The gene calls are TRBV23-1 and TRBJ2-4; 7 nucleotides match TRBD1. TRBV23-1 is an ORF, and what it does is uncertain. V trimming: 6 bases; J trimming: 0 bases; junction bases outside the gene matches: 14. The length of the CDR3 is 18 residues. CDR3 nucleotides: TGCGCCAGCAGGGACGACAGAGGGGGCCTTGTAGCCAAAAACATTCAGTACTTC. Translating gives CASRDDRGGLVAKNIQYF.

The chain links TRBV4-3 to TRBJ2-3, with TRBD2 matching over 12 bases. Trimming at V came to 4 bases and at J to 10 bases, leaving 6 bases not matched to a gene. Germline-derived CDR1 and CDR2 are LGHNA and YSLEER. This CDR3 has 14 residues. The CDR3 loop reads CASSPRTSGISQYF. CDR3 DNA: TGCGCCAGCAGCCCTAGGACTAGCGGGATCTCGCAGTATTTT.